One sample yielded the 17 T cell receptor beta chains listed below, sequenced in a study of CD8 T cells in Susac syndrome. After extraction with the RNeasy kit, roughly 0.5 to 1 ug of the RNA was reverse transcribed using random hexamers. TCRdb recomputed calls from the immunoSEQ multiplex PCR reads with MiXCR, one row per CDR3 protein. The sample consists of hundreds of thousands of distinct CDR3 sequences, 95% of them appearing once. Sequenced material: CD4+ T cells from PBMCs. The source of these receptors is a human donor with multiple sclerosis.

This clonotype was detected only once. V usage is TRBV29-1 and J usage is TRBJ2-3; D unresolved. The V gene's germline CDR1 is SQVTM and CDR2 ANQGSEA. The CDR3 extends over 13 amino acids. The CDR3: CSLGQKNTDTQYF. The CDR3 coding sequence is TGCAGTCTTGGGCAGAAGAACACAGATACGCAGTATTTT.

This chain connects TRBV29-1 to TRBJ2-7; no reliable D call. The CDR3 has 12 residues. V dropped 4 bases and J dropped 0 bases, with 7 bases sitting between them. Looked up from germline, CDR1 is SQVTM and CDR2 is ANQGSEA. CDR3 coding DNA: TGCAGCGTTGCCTGGAGCTCCTACGAGCAGTACTTC. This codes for CSVAWSSYEQYF.

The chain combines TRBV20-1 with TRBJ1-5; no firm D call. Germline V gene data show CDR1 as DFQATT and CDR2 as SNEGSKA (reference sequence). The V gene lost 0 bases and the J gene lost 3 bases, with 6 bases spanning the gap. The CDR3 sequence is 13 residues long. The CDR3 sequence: CSARDGFNQPQHF. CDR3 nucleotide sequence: TGCAGTGCTAGAGACGGTTTCAATCAGCCCCAGCATTTT.

CDR3 region: CSAGGRKESEQYF. CDR3 sequence (DNA): TGCAGCGCCGGAGGGCGTAAGGAGTCCGAGCAGTACTTC. This chain connects TRBV29-1 to TRBJ2-7; D is possibly TRBD2 (6 bases). Trimming took off 7 bases at V and 6 bases at J, with 19 bases between the two ends. Per germline, CDR1 SQVTM and CDR2 ANQGSEA. This CDR3 is 13 amino acids long.

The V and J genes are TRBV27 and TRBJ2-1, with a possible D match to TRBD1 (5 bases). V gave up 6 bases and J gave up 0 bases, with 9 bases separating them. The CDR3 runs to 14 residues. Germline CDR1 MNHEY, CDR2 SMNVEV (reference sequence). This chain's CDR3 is CASRQVRSYNEQFF. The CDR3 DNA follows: TGTGCCAGCAGACAGGTGCGCTCCTACAATGAGCAGTTCTTC.

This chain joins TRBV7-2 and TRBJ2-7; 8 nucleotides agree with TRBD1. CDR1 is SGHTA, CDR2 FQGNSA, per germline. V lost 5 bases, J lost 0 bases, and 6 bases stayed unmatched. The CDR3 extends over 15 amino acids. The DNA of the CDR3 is TGTGCCAGCAGCCCCAGGACAGGGAGCTCCTACGAGCAGTACTTC. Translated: CASSPRTGSSYEQYF.

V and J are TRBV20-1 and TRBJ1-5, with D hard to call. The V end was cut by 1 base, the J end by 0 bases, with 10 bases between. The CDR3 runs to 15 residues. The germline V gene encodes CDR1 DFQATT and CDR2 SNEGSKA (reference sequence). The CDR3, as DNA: TGCAGTGCTAGAGCCTCCGCGGATAGCAATCAGCCCCAGCATTTT. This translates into CSARASADSNQPQHF.

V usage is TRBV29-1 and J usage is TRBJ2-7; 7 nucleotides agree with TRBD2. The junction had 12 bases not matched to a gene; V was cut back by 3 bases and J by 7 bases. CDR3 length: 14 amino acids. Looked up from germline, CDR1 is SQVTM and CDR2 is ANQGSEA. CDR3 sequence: CSVETRAGVGEQYF. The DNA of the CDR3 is TGCAGCGTTGAGACCAGGGCGGGAGTGGGAGAGCAGTACTTC.

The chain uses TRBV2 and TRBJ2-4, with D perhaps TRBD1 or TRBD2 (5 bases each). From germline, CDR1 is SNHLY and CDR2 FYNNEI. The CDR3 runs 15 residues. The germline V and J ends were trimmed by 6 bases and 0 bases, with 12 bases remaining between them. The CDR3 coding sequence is TGTGCCAGCAGATGGGGACGAATAGCCAAAAACATTCAGTACTTC. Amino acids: CASRWGRIAKNIQYF.

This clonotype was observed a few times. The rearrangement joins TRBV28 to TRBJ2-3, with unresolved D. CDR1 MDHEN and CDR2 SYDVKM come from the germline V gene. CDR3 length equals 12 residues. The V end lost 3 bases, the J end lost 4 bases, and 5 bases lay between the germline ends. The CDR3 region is CASSLLADTQYF. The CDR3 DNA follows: TGTGCCAGCAGTTTGTTGGCAGATACGCAGTATTTT.

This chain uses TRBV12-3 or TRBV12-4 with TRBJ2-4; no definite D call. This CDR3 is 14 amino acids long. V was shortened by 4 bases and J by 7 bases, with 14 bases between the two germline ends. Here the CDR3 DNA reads TGTGCCAGCAGTTCTTCATCGCTGGGGAACATTCAGTACTTC. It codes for CASSSSSLGNIQYF.

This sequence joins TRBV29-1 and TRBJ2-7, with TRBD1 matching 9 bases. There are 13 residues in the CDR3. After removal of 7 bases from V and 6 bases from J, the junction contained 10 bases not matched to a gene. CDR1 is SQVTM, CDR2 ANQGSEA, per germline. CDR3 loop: CSALGQGLSEQYF. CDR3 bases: TGCAGCGCTCTGGGACAGGGACTCTCCGAGCAGTACTTC.

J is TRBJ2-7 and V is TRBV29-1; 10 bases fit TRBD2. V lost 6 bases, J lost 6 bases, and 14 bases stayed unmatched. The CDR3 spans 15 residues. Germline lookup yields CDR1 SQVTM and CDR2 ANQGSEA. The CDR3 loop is CSVAGLAEIPLEQYF. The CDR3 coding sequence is TGCAGCGTCGCAGGACTAGCGGAGATTCCTCTCGAGCAGTACTTC.

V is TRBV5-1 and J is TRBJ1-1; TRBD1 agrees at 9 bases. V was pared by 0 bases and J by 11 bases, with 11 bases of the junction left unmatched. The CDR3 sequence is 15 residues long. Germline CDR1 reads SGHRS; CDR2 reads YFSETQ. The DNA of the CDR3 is TGCGCCAGCAGCTTGGACCCGGGACAGGGAAATCGGGCTTTCTTT. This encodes CASSLDPGQGNRAFF. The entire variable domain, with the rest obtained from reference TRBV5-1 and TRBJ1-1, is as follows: KAGVTQTPRYLIKTRGQQVTLSCSPISGHRSVSWYQQTPGQGLQFLFEYFSETQRNKGNFPGRFSGRQFSNSRSEMNVSTLELGDSALYLCASSLDPGQGNRAFFGQGTRLTVV.

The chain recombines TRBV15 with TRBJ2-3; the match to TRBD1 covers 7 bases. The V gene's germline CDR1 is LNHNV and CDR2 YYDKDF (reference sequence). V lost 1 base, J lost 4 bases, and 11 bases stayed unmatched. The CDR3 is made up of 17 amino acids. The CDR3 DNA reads TGTGCCACCAGCAGAGCGAACAACAGGGGAACGGCAGATACGCAGTATTTT. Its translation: CATSRANNRGTADTQYF.

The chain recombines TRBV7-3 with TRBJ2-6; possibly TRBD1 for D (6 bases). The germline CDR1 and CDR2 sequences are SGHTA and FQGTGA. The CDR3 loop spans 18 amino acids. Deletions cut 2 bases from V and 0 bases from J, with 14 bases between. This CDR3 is CASSLGTTLPSGANVLTF. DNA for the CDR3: TGTGCCAGCAGCTTAGGGACAACTCTACCCTCTGGGGCCAACGTCCTGACTTTC.

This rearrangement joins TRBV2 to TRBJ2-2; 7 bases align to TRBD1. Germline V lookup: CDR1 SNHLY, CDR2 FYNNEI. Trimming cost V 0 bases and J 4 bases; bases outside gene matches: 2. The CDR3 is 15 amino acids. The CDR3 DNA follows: TGTGCCAGCAGTGAAGCTCAGGGGGTCACCGGGGAGCTGTTTTTT. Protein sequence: CASSEAQGVTGELFF.